These 23 T cell receptor beta chains share one sample of origin, sequenced in a study of blood T cell repertoires in COVID-19. This table comes from immunoSEQ multiplex PCR, and its TCRdb copy is limited to in-frame clones, with some not included. Of a few hundred thousand clones in the sample, about 85% were seen once. The sequenced material came from PBMCs or T cells enriched from blood (not recorded which). Source of these receptors: a man between 35 and 55 years old who had recovered from COVID-19.

This chain links TRBV18 with TRBJ1-1; D gene ambiguous. Germline V gives CDR1 KGHSH, CDR2 LQKENI. The CDR3 spans 12 residues. V gave up 5 bases and J gave up 5 bases, with 9 bases separating them. In nucleotides, the CDR3 is TGTGCCAGCTCATATTCCGCGACTGAAGCTTTCTTT. Its translation: CASSYSATEAFF.

J is TRBJ1-5 and V is TRBV10-3, with 9 bases aligning to TRBD1. Germline assignment: CDR1 ENHRY and CDR2 SYGVKD. The CDR3 totals 13 residues. The V segment lost 6 bases and the J segment 5 bases; nucleotides outside the gene matches: 2. CDR3 sequence reads: CAIRQGADQPQHF. The CDR3 bases are TGTGCCATCAGACAGGGGGCGGATCAGCCCCAGCATTTT.

V and J are TRBV20-1 and TRBJ2-1, with 8 bases matching TRBD2. The CDR3 runs 14 residues. Germline loops: CDR1 DFQATT, CDR2 SNEGSKA (reference sequence). J lost 6 bases, V lost 3 bases, and 7 bases had no gene match. The CDR3 DNA reads as TGCAGTGCTAGTTCCCGGGAGGGCGGCAATGAGCAGTTCTTC. Translation gives CSASSREGGNEQFF.

The chain links TRBV5-1 to TRBJ1-1; 8 nucleotides match TRBD1. Germline assignment: CDR1 SGHRS and CDR2 YFSETQ. The CDR3 has 16 residues. The J segment lost 1 base and the V segment lost 5 bases, leaving 10 bases of the junction unmatched. The CDR3: CASSYRQGRQNTEAFF. CDR3 DNA sequence: TGCGCCAGCAGTTACCGACAGGGGCGGCAGAACACTGAAGCTTTCTTT.

The V call is TRBV6-6, the J call TRBJ1-3, with 7 bases matching TRBD1. V shed 6 bases, J shed 2 bases, and the junction held 4 bases outside the gene matches. The CDR3 is made up of 14 amino acids. CDR1 and CDR2 (germline): MNHNY, SVGAGI (reference sequence). In DNA form, the CDR3 reads TGTGCCAGCAGAGCTGACAGGGCTGGAAACACCATATATTTT. This encodes CASRADRAGNTIYF.

The rearrangement uses TRBV6-2 or TRBV6-3 and TRBJ2-5; D not resolved. V was trimmed by 4 bases and J by 1 base, leaving 7 bases between them. Germline CDR1 and CDR2: MNHEY and SVGEGT. This CDR3 has 13 amino acids. DNA of the CDR3: TGTGCCAGCAGTTTTAATTCCCAAGAGACCCAGTACTTC. Protein sequence: CASSFNSQETQYF.

The genes are TRBV5-1 and TRBJ2-2; 8 bases map to TRBD1. Germline CDR1 is SGHRS and CDR2 is YFSETQ. The V and J ends lost 0 bases and 6 bases, in that order; junction bases with no gene match: 7. The CDR3 runs 16 residues. CDR3 bases: TGCGCCAGCAGCTTGGGGGACAGGTTCCCGGCCGGGGAGCTGTTTTTT. This codes for CASSLGDRFPAGELFF.

This chain links TRBV6-5 with TRBJ2-7; 8 bases agree with TRBD2. V gave up 8 bases and J gave up 5 bases; unmatched junction bases: 11. The germline gives CDR1 MNHEY, CDR2 SVGAGI. The CDR3 length is 14 residues. CDR3 loop: CASSRAGVGNEQYF. The CDR3, as DNA: TGTGCCAGCTCCCGAGCGGGAGTAGGGAACGAGCAGTACTTC.

The chain is built from TRBV27 and TRBJ2-2; perhaps TRBD1 as D (6 bases). CDR1 is MNHEY and CDR2 is SMNVEV in the germline V gene (reference sequence). The CDR3 sequence is 15 residues long. The V end lost 6 bases, the J end lost 5 bases, and 16 bases lay between the germline ends. The CDR3 DNA follows: TGTGCCAGCAGCACACGCCAGGGGAGAACCGGGGAGCTGTTTTTT. Protein product: CASSTRQGRTGELFF.

The chain uses TRBV5-4 and TRBJ2-7; no clear D gene. Trimming stripped 3 bases from V and 1 base from J, with 8 bases between. CDR3 length: 13 residues. CDR1 is SGHNT and CDR2 is YYREEE in the germline V gene (reference sequence). CDR3 sequence reads: CASSSRSSYEQYF. The DNA of the CDR3 is TGTGCCAGCAGCTCCAGGTCATCCTACGAGCAGTACTTC.

The chain combines TRBV11-3 with TRBJ2-5; TRBD2 matches at 9 bases. The CDR3 extends over 15 amino acids. Germline-derived CDR1 and CDR2 are SGHNT and YENEEA. Unmatched junction bases numbered 6, after V lost 3 bases and J lost 4 bases. This CDR3 reads CASSFPGTSRETQYF. Written as DNA, the CDR3 is TGTGCCAGCAGCTTCCCCGGGACTAGCAGAGAGACCCAGTACTTC.

The table lists this clone with a count of one. Other nucleotide sequences in the sample specify the same CDR3. The chain has TRBV7-9 and TRBJ2-1; no definite D call. Germline-derived CDR1 and CDR2 are SEHNR and FQNEAQ (reference sequence). The CDR3 is made up of 12 amino acids. The ends were cut back, 0 bases at V and 10 bases at J, with 7 bases in the middle. The CDR3 protein is CASSLARSEQFF. CDR3 coding DNA: TGTGCCAGCAGCTTAGCGAGGTCCGAGCAGTTCTTC.

CDR3 loop: CASSSDPAGLGLNEQYF. The CDR3 nucleotides read TGTGCCAGCAGCTCAGACCCTGCGGGACTAGGTCTTAACGAGCAGTACTTC. This sequence joins TRBV7-2 and TRBJ2-7; 8 positions match TRBD2. This CDR3 contains 17 residues. J was trimmed by 5 bases and V by 4 bases; bases with no gene match: 16. Germline CDR1 reads SGHTA; CDR2 reads FQGNSA.

This sequence joins TRBV10-3 and TRBJ1-2, with D maybe TRBD1 (5 bases). V shed 0 bases and J shed 5 bases, with 13 bases lying between them. This CDR3 is 15 amino acids long. In germline, CDR1 is ENHRY, CDR2 SYGVKD. The CDR3 bases are TGTGCCATCAGTGAGTCTGAAGGGGTGTTGTATGGCTACACCTTC. Translation: CAISESEGVLYGYTF.

This clone appeared once. The rearrangement uses TRBV5-4 and TRBJ2-5, with 7 nucleotides matching TRBD2. The CDR3 covers 15 residues. Losses at the gene ends were 2 bases for V and 6 bases for J; bases not matched to a gene: 10. Germline V lookup: CDR1 SGHNT, CDR2 YYREEE (reference sequence). The CDR3 reads CASSLDTGTMKTQYF. CDR3 nucleotides: TGTGCCAGCAGCTTAGACACCGGGACTATGAAGACCCAGTACTTC. The full variable domain, completed using reference TRBV5-4 and TRBJ2-5, is ETGVTQSPTHLIKTRGQQVTLRCSSQSGHNTVSWYQQALGQGPQFIFQYYREEENGRGNFPPRFSGLQFPNYSSELNVNALELDDSALYLCASSLDTGTMKTQYFGPGTRLLVL.

The chain couples TRBV4-1 to TRBJ1-5, with TRBD1 matching 7 bases. The CDR3 consists of 14 residues. Trimming at V came to 1 base and at J to 5 bases, leaving 2 bases not matched to a gene. The V gene's germline CDR1 is MGHRA and CDR2 YSYEKL. The DNA of the CDR3 is TGCGCCAGCAGCCAAGGACAGGGATATCAGCCCCAGCATTTT. It yields the protein CASSQGQGYQPQHF.

A single count supports this clone. V is TRBV6-6 and J is TRBJ2-1; 11 bases are shared with TRBD2. This CDR3 has 13 residues. In germline, CDR1 is MNHNY, CDR2 SVGAGI (reference sequence). V trimming: 4 bases; J trimming: 10 bases; junction bases outside the gene matches: 3. DNA of the CDR3: TGTGCCAGCAGTTTAGCGGGAGGGCGCGAGCAGTTCTTC. Translation gives CASSLAGGREQFF.

This chain uses TRBV20-1 with TRBJ2-7; 7 bases are shared with TRBD2. The germline V gene has CDR1 DFQATT and CDR2 SNEGSKA (reference sequence). The V gene end was trimmed by 3 bases and the J gene end by 5 bases; junction bases not matched to a gene: 7. CDR3 length: 13 residues. The CDR3 sequence: CSASKGGPDEQYF. The CDR3 DNA reads TGCAGTGCTAGTAAGGGAGGGCCCGACGAGCAGTACTTC.

The V gene is TRBV7-3, the J gene TRBJ2-1; the match to TRBD2 covers 7 bases. Germline V gene sequence: CDR1 SGHTA, CDR2 FQGTGA. The CDR3 runs to 18 residues. V was pared by 1 base and J by 2 bases, with 11 bases of the junction left unmatched. CDR3 sequence: CASSLKGASSGTYNEQFF. The CDR3 bases are TGTGCCAGCAGCTTAAAAGGGGCCTCTAGCGGAACCTACAATGAGCAGTTCTTC.

V gene TRBV19 combines with J gene TRBJ2-1; 13 bases agree with TRBD2. CDR3 length equals 15 residues. Looked up from germline, CDR1 is LNHDA and CDR2 is SQIVND (reference sequence). After removal of 9 bases from V and 7 bases from J, the junction contained 9 bases not matched to a gene. The DNA for the CDR3 is TGTGCCAGCAGCTGGACTAGCGGGAGCCTTAATGAGCAGTTCTTC. Translated, it gives CASSWTSGSLNEQFF.

V gene TRBV10-3 combines with J gene TRBJ1-6; possibly TRBD1 for D (5 bases). The CDR3 is 14 amino acids. Germline V lookup: CDR1 ENHRY, CDR2 SYGVKD. Trimming removed 7 bases at V and 5 bases at J, with 12 bases between. This CDR3 reads CAITGTLHNSPLHF. The CDR3 bases are TGTGCCATCACCGGGACTCTCCATAATTCACCCCTCCACTTT.

The V gene is TRBV30, the J gene TRBJ2-5, with 11 bases fitting TRBD2. The CDR3 is 14 amino acids. Germline CDR1 reads GTSNPN; CDR2 reads SVGIG (reference sequence). V shed 2 bases, J shed 4 bases, and the junction held 3 bases outside the gene matches. This CDR3 reads CAWSTGLAGETQYF. CDR3 nucleotide sequence: TGTGCCTGGAGTACCGGACTAGCGGGAGAGACCCAGTACTTC.

The chain has TRBV28 and TRBJ1-4; possible D gene TRBD1, 5 bases. The CDR3 consists of 16 residues. The V end lost 4 bases, the J end lost 3 bases, and 15 bases lay between the germline ends. Germline-derived CDR1 and CDR2 are MDHEN and SYDVKM. The CDR3 reads CASSSLSGRSNEKLFF. The CDR3 DNA follows: TGTGCCAGCAGTTCGTTATCAGGGCGGTCTAATGAAAAACTGTTTTTT.